This record looks at one TCR beta chain sequence and its context. Trimming took off 5 bases at V and 0 bases at J, with 15 bases between the two ends. Germline V lookup: CDR1 SEHNR, CDR2 FQNEAQ (reference sequence). The CDR3 totals 16 residues. Generated by immunoSEQ multiplex PCR, the TCRdb table keeps only in-frame clones and is missing some. The data show roughly 190,000 clones, around four fifths seen once. The entry originates in a study of blood T cell repertoires in COVID-19. Whole-study context: Nucleic acid was either cDNA or gDNA, and it came from T cells, B-cell-depleted T cells, or PBMCs.

The V call is TRBV7-9, the J call TRBJ2-3; D possibly corresponds to TRBD1 (6 bases). Sequences were obtained from peripheral blood. This receptor was obtained from a human donor in a cohort sampled during active COVID-19. Here the CDR3 reads CASSGTGTSSTDTQYF. CDR3 nucleotides: TGTGCCAGCAGCGGGACCGGGACATCTAGCACAGATACGCAGTATTTT.